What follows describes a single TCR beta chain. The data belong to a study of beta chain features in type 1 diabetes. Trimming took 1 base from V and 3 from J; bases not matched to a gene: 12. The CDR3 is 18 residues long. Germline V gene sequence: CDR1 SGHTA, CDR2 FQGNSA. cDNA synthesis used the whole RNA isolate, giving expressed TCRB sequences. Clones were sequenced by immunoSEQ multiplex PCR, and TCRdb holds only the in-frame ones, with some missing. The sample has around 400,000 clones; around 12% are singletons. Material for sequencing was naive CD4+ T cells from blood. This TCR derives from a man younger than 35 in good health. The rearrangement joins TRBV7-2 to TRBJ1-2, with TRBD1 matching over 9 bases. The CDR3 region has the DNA TGTGCCAGCAGCTTAGTTGGTGGGACAGGGAATCTTGACTATGGCTACACCTTC. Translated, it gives CASSLVGGTGNLDYGYTF.